A single TCR beta chain is shown here with its context. Sequencing used immunoSEQ multiplex PCR; TCRdb keeps in-frame clones, though not all of them. In the table there are around 200,000 clones, roughly 86% of which are singletons. Germline CDR1 SGHTA, CDR2 FQGNSA. Trimming took 1 base from V and 6 from J, leaving 19 bases between them. This CDR3 is 17 amino acids long. The data belong to a study of blood T cell repertoires in COVID-19. The wider study: Nucleic acid was either cDNA or gDNA, and it came from T cells, B-cell-depleted T cells, or PBMCs.

The clonotype originates from a man in his forties with acute COVID-19. The chain has TRBV7-2 and TRBJ1-5; D is possibly TRBD1 (6 bases). Material: PBMCs or T cells enriched from blood (not recorded which). The chain's CDR3 is CASSLGGGPTVRQPQHF. The CDR3 DNA sequence: TGTGCCAGCAGCTTAGGGGGGGGGCCAACGGTCCGTCAGCCCCAGCATTTT.